The clone carrying this T cell receptor beta chain was counted a single time. Its antigen is as yet unknown. CD45RA-negative memory and CD45RA+ naive subsets were split from the CD4+ cells. The record originates from a study of shared clonotypes between healthy human individuals. Whole-study results and caveats: Approximately 4.6% of naive CD4 clonotypes were common to several donors.

Assay execution proceeded at the deep level. Clones were sequenced by immunoSEQ multiplex PCR, and TCRdb holds only the in-frame ones, with some missing. The sample records over 1.5 million clones, under 99% being singletons. CDR1 and CDR2 from the germline V gene are ENHRY and SYGVKD. J was trimmed by 3 bases and V by 3 bases; bases with no gene match: 8. This CDR3 has 17 amino acids. The sequencing sample was made of naive CD4+ T cells sorted from blood. The subset denotes: CD45RA+ positively selected. V gene TRBV10-3 combines with J gene TRBJ2-1; 10 bases map to TRBD2. The source of this sequence is a young man in good health. The DNA for the CDR3 is TGTGCCATCAGTGAAGGGAGCGGGAGGGCCGACTACAATGAGCAGTTCTTC. Translation: CAISEGSGRADYNEQFF.